This T cell receptor beta chain stems from a study of shared clonotypes between healthy human individuals. Profiling relied on immunoSEQ multiplex PCR, and the TCRdb table lists in-frame clones only, not all of them. The sample lists more than 2 million clones; 90% to 95% were seen once. Germline CDR1 is SGHNT and CDR2 is YYREEE (reference sequence). The ends were cut back, 4 bases at V and 6 bases at J, with 7 bases in the middle. CDR3 length: 12 amino acids. Input material: naive CD4+ T cells sorted from blood. Described subset: CD45RA+ positively selected. The rearrangement joins TRBV5-4 to TRBJ2-2; D remains unclear. The sequence was obtained from a man aged 18 to 29 in good health. The CDR3 region is CASSLVPGELFF. The CDR3 bases are TGTGCCAGCAGCCTTGTTCCCGGGGAGCTGTTTTTT.